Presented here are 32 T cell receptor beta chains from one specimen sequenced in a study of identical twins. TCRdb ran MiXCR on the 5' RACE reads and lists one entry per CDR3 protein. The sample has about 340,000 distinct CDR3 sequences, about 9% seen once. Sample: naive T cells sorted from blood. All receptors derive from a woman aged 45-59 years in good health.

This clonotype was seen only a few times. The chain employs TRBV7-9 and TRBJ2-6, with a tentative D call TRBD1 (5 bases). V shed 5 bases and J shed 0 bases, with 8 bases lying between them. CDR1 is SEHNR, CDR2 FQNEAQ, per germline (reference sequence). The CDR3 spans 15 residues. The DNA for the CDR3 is TGTGCCAGCAGCCCTGGACACTCTGGGGCCAACGTCCTGACTTTC. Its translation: CASSPGHSGANVLTF.

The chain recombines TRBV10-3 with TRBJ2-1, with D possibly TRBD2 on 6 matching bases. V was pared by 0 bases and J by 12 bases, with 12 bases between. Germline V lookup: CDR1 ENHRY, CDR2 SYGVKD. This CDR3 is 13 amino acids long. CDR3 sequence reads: CAISESTGAGQFF. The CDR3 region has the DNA TGTGCCATCAGTGAGTCGACGGGAGCGGGGCAGTTCTTC.

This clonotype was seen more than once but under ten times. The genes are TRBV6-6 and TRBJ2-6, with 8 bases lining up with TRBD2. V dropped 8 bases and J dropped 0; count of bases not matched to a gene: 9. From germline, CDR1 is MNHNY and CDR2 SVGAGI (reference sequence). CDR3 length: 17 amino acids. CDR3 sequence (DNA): TGTGCCAGCCGGGGGGGGACGGACTACTCTGGGGCCAACGTCCTGACTTTC. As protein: CASRGGTDYSGANVLTF.

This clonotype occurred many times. This chain's CDR3 is CASNAGGPPTDTQYF. CDR3 coding DNA: TGTGCCAGCAATGCGGGGGGCCCCCCCACAGATACGCAGTATTTT. V gene TRBV27 combines with J gene TRBJ2-3; 8 bases are shared with TRBD2. The CDR3 has 15 residues. V trimming: 7 bases; J trimming: 2 bases; junction bases outside the gene matches: 8. The germline CDR1 and CDR2 sequences are MNHEY and SMNVEV (reference sequence).

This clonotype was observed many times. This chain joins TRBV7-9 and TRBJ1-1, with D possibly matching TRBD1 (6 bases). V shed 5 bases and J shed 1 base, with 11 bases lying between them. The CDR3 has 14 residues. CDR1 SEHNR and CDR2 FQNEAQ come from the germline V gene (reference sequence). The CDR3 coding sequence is TGTGCCAGCAGCCCCGGACAGAAGAACACTGAAGCTTTCTTT. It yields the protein CASSPGQKNTEAFF.

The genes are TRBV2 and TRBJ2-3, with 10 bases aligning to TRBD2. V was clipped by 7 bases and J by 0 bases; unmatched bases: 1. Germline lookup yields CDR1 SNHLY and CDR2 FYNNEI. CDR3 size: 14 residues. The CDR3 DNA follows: TGTGCCAGCATGACTAGCGGGAGCACAGATACGCAGTATTTT. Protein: CASMTSGSTDTQYF. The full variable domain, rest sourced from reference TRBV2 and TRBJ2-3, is EPEVTQTPSHQVTQMGQEVILRCVPISNHLYFYWYRQILGQKVEFLVSFYNNEISEKSEIFDDQFSVERPDGSNFTLKIRSTKLEDSAMYFCASMTSGSTDTQYFGPGTRLTVL.

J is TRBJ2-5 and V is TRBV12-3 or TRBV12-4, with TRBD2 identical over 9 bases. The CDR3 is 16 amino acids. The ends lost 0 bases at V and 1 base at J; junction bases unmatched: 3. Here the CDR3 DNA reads TGTGCCAGCAGTTTAGCAAGCGGGAGGTTCCAAGAGACCCAGTACTTC. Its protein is CASSLASGRFQETQYF.

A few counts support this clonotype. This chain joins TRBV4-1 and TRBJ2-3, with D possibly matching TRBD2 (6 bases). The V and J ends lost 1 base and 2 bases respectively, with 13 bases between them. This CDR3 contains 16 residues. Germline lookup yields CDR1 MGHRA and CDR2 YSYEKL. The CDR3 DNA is TGCGCCAGCAGCCAAGCGGTGGTAGCGGACACAGATACGCAGTATTTT. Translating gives CASSQAVVADTDTQYF.

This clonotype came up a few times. The CDR3 bases are TGCAGTCGCGGGACAGCCGGGGAGACCCAGTACTTC. Translated, it gives CSRGTAGETQYF. This chain joins TRBV20-1 and TRBJ2-5, with D possibly being TRBD1 (7 bases). From germline, CDR1 is DFQATT and CDR2 SNEGSKA (reference sequence). The CDR3 is 12 amino acids. Trimming left V 8 bases short and J 5 bases short, with 15 bases between.

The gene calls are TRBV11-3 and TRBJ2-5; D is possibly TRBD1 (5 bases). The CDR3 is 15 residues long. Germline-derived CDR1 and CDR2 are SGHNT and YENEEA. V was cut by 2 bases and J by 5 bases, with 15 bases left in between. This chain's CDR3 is CASSLPRPGYETQYF. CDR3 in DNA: TGTGCCAGCAGCTTACCCAGGCCAGGGTATGAGACCCAGTACTTC.

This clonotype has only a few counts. In nucleotides, the CDR3 is TGCGCCAGCAGACTAGCGGGAGGGCCATCGAACACCGGGGAGCTGTTTTTT. As protein: CASRLAGGPSNTGELFF. J is TRBJ2-2 and V is TRBV5-1; 13 bases line up with TRBD2. With V trimmed by 5 bases and J by 0 bases, 4 bases remained unmatched. This CDR3 region has 17 residues. From germline, CDR1 is SGHRS and CDR2 YFSETQ.

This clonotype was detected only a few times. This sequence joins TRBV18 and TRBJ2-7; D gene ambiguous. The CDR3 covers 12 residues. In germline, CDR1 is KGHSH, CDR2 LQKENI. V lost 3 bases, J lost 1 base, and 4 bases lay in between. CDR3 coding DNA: TGTGCCAGCTCACCGGCATCCTACGAGCAGTACTTC. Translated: CASSPASYEQYF.

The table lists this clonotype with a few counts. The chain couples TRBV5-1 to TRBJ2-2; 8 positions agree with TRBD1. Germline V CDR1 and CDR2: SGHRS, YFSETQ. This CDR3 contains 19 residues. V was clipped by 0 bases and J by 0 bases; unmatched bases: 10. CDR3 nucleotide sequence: TGCGCCAGCAGCTTGGGAAGGACAGGGCTTTTCGCGAACACCGGGGAGCTGTTTTTT. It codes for CASSLGRTGLFANTGELFF.

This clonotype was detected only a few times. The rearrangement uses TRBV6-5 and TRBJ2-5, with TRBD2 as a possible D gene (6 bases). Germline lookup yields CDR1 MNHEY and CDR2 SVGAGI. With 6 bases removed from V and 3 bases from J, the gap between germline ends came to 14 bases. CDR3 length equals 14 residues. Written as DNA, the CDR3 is TGTGCCAGCAGCCCAGGAGGGAGCGAAGAGACCCAGTACTTC. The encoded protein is CASSPGGSEETQYF.

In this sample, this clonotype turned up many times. This CDR3 reads CASSSWTSRGYEQYF. DNA of the CDR3: TGTGCCAGCAGTTCCTGGACTAGCCGGGGGTACGAGCAGTACTTC. The chain recombines TRBV27 with TRBJ2-7; 8 nucleotides match TRBD2. Germline assignment: CDR1 MNHEY and CDR2 SMNVEV (reference sequence). The V gene end was trimmed by 4 bases and the J gene end by 4 bases; junction bases not matched to a gene: 9. The CDR3 consists of 15 residues.

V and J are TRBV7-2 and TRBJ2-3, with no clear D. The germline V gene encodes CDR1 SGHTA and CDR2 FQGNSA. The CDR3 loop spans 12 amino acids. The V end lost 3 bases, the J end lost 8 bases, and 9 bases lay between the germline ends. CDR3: CASSFISGTQYF. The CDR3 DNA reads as TGTGCCAGCAGCTTTATCTCTGGTACGCAGTATTTT.

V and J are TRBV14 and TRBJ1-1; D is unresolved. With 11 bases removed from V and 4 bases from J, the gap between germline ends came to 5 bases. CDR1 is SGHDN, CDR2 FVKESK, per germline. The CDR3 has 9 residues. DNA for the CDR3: TGTGCCCAACGCACTGAAGCTTTCTTT. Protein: CAQRTEAFF.

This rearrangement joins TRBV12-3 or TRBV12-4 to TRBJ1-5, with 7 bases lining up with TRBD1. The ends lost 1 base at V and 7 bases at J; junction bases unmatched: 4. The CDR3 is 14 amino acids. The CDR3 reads CASSLDRGGQPQHF. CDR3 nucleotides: TGTGCCAGCAGTTTAGACAGGGGAGGACAGCCCCAGCATTTT.

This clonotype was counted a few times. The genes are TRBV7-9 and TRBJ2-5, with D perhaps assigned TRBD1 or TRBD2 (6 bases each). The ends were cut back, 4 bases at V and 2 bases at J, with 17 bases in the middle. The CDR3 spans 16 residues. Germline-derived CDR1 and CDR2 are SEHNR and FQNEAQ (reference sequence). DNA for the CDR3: TGTGCCAGCAGCTGGGGGGCCCGGGTCCTTCAAGAGACCCAGTACTTC. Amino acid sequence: CASSWGARVLQETQYF.

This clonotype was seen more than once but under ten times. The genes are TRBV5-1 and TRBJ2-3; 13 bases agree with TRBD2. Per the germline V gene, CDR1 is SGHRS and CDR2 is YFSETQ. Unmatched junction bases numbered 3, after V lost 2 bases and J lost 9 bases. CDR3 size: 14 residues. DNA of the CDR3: TGCGCCAGCAGCTTCCGGACTAGCGGGAGCACGCAGTATTTT. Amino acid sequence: CASSFRTSGSTQYF. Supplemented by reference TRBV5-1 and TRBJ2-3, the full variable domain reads KAGVTQTPRYLIKTRGQQVTLSCSPISGHRSVSWYQQTPGQGLQFLFEYFSETQRNKGNFPGRFSGRQFSNSRSEMNVSTLELGDSALYLCASSFRTSGSTQYFGPGTRLTVL.

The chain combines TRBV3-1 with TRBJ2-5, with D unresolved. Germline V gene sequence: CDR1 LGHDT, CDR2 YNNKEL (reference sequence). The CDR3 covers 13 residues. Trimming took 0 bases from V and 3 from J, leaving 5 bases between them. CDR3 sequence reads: CASSQDEEETQYF. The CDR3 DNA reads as TGTGCCAGCAGCCAAGACGAAGAAGAGACCCAGTACTTC.

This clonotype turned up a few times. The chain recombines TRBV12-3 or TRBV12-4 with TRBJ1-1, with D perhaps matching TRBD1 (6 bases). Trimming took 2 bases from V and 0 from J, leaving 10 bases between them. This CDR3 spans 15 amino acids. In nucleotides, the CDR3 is TGTGCCAGCAGTTTAATGGGGGCCTTGAACACTGAAGCTTTCTTT. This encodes CASSLMGALNTEAFF.

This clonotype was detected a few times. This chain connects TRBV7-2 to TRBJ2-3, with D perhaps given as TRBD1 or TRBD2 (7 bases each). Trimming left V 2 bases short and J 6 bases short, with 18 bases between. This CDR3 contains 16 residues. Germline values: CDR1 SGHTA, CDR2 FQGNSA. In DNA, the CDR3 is TGTGCCAGCAGCTTACAGGCAGGGGGGAGGGCCGATACGCAGTATTTT. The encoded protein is CASSLQAGGRADTQYF.

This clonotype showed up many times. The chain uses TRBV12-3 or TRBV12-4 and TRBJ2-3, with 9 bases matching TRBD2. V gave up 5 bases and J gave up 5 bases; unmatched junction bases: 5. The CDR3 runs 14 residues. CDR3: CASSPLAGVDTQYF. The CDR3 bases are TGTGCCAGCAGTCCATTAGCGGGAGTAGATACGCAGTATTTT.

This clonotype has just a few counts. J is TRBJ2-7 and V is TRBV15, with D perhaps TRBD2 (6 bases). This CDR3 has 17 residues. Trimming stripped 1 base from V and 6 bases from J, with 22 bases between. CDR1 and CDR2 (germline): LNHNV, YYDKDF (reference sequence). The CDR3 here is CATSRGMGGRRGSEQYF. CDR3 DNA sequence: TGTGCCACCAGCAGAGGTATGGGGGGTCGCCGGGGTTCCGAGCAGTACTTC.

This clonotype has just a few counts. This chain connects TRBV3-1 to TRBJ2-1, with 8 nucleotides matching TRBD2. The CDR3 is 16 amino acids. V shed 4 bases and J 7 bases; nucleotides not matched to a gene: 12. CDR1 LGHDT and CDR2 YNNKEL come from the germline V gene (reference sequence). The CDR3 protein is CASSPRPAGVPNEQFF. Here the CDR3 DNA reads TGTGCCAGCAGCCCCCGGCCAGCGGGGGTACCGAATGAGCAGTTCTTC.

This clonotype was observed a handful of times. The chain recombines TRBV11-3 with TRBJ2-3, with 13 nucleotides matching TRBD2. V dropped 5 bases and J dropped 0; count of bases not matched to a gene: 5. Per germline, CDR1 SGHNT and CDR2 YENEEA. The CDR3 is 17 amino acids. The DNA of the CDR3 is TGTGCCAGCAGCCTCGGGACTAGCGGGACAAGCACAGATACGCAGTATTTT. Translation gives CASSLGTSGTSTDTQYF.

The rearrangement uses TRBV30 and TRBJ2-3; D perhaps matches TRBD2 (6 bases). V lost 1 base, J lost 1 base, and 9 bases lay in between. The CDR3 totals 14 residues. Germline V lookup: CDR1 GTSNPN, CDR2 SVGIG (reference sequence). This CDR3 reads CAWSGGGGTDTQYF. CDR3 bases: TGTGCCTGGAGTGGGGGAGGTGGCACAGATACGCAGTATTTT.

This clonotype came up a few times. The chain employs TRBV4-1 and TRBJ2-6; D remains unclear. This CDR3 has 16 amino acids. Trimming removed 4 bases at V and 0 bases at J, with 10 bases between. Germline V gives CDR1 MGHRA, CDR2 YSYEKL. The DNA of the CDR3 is TGCGCCAGCAGCCCCCAGGAGACCTCTGGGGCCAACGTCCTGACTTTC. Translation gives CASSPQETSGANVLTF.

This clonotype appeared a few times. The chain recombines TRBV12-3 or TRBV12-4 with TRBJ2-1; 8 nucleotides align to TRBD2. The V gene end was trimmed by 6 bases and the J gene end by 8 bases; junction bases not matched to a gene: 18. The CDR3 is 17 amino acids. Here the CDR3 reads CASRPIGAGGFIDEQFF. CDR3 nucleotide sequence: TGTGCCAGCAGGCCCATCGGGGCGGGAGGATTCATCGATGAGCAGTTCTTC.

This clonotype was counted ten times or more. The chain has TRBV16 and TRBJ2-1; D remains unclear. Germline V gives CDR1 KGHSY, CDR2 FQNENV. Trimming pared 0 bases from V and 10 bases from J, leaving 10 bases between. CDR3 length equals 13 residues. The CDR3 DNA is TGTGCCAGCAGCCAATCTGCTCCGGCGGAGCAGTTCTTC. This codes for CASSQSAPAEQFF.

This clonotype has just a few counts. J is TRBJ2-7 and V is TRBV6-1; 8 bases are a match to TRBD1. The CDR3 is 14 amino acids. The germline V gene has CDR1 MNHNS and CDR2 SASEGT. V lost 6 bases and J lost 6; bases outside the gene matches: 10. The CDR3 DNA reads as TGTGCCAGCAGCAGGACAGGGTCTGAGTTCGAGCAGTACTTC. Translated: CASSRTGSEFEQYF.